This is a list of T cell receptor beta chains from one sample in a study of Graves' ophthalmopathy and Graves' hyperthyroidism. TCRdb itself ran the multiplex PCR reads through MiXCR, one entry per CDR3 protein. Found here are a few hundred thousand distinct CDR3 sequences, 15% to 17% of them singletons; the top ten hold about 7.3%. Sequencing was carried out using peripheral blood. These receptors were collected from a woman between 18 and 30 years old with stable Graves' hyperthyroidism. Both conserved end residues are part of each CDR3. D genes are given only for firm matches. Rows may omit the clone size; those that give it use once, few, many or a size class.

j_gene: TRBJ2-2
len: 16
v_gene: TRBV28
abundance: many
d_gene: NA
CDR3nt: TGTGCCAGCAGTCTTACCTTCTCGTCAAACACCGGGGAGCTGTTTTTT
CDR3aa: CASSLTFSSNTGELFF

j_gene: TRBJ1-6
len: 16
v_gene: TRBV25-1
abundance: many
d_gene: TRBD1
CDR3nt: TGTGCCAGCAGTGAGACCGGAGGACAGGGCGGATCACCCCTCCACTTT
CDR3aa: CASSETGGQGGSPLHF

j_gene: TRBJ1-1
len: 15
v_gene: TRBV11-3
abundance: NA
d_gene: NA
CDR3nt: TGTGCCAGCAGCTTAGGGGGACGGACGAACACTGAAGCTTTCTTT
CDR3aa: CASSLGGRTNTEAFF

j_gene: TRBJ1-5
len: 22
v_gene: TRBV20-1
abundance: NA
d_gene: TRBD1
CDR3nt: TGCAGTGCTAGAGGTCCCCCCCGCCGAGCACAGGGGCCACATATCAGCAATCAGCCCGAGCATTTT
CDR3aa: CSARGPPRRAQGPHISNQPEHF

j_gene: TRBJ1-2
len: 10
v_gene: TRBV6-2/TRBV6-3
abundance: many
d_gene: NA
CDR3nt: TGTGCCAGCAGAGATATGGGCTACACCTTC
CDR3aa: CASRDMGYTF

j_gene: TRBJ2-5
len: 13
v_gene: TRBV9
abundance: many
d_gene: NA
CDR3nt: TGTGCCAGCAGCGTAGGGTACCAAGAGACCCAGTACTTC
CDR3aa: CASSVGYQETQYF

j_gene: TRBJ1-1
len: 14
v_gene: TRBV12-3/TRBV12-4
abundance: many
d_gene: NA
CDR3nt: TGTGCCAGCAGTTCAACAGGAGGCTACACTGAAGCTTTCTTT
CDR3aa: CASSSTGGYTEAFF

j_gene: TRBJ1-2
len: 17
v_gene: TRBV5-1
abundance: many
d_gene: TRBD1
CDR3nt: TGCGCCAGCAGCCCCCGGGACAGGGCCGAATTCAACTATGGCTACACCTTC
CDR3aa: CASSPRDRAEFNYGYTF

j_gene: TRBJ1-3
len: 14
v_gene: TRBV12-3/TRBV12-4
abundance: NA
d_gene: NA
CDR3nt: TGTGCCAGCACTTCAGGGGCTATAGGAAACACCATATATTTT
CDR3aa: CASTSGAIGNTIYF

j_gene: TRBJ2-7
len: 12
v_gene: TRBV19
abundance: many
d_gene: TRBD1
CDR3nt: TGTGCCACCTCGGGACAGGGTTACGAGCAGTACTTC
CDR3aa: CATSGQGYEQYF

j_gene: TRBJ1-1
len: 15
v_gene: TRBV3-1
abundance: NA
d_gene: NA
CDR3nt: TGTGCCAGCTTGAGTCGCACGGGCGGTGGCACTGAAGCTTTCTTT
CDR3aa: CASLSRTGGGTEAFF

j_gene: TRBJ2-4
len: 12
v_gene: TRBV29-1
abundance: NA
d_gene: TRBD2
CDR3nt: TGCAGCGTTATTCGGGGGGAAAACATTCAGTACTTC
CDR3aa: CSVIRGENIQYF

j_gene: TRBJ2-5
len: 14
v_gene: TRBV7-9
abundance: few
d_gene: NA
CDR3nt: TGTGCCAGCAGCTTATTTGGGTCCCAAGAGACCCAGTACTTC
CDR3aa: CASSLFGSQETQYF

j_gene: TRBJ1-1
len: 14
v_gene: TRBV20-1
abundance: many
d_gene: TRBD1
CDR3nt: TGCAGTGCTAGGACAGGGGGCCCGAACACTGAAGCTTTCTTT
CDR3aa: CSARTGGPNTEAFF

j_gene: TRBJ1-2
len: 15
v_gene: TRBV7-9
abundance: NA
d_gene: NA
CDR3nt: TGTGCCAGCAGCTTAGCCGCTAGCCGGGACGGCGGCTACACCTTC
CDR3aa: CASSLAASRDGGYTF

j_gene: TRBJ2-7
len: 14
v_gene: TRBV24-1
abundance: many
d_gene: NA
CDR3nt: TGTGCCACCAGTGACGCCGGGACCTCCTACGAGCAGTACTTC
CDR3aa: CATSDAGTSYEQYF